This is a list of T cell receptor beta chains from one sample in a study of shared clonotypes between healthy human individuals. Some clones are missing from TCRdb's copy, which holds only in-frame ones; the method was immunoSEQ multiplex PCR. The sample holds roughly 490,000 clones, 65% to 80% seen once. The sequencing sample was made of PBMCs. The receptors here all came from a woman aged 40 to 49 in good health. Some clones in this sample may be carry-over from other donors' samples. The CDR3 runs from the conserved cysteine through the conserved F or W. Fields, in order: D gene, V gene, J gene, clone size, CDR3 length, CDR3 DNA, CDR3 protein. The D gene is left open where the match is weak. Only some rows state a clone size, as once, few, many or a class for expanded clones.

TRBD1,TRBV10-3,TRBJ1-6,.,16,TGTGCCATCAGCGAACCAGGACAGGGGGGTAATTCACCCCTCCACTTT,CAISEPGQGGNSPLHF
TRBD1,TRBV30,TRBJ1-1,many,13,TGTGCCTGGAGGCAACAGGGGGGCACTGAAGCTTTCTTT,CAWRQQGGTEAFF
.,TRBV9,TRBJ1-4,.,17,TGTGCCAGCAGCCCCTTGGGGGGTCGTGTGACTAATGAAAAACTGTTTTTT,CASSPLGGRVTNEKLFF
.,TRBV18,TRBJ1-1,.,15,TGTGCCAGCTCACCTGATCAGGGGCTGAACACTGAAGCTTTCTTT,CASSPDQGLNTEAFF
.,TRBV7-6,TRBJ2-7,.,13,TGTGCCAGCAGCGGACTCGCCTCCTACGAGCAGTACTTC,CASSGLASYEQYF
TRBD1,TRBV15,TRBJ1-2,.,14,TGTGCCACCAGCATAAGGACAGGCGACTATGGCTACACCTTC,CATSIRTGDYGYTF
.,TRBV9,TRBJ1-1,few,13,TGTGCCAGCAGCGTAGGAGGGTACACTGAAGCTTTCTTT,CASSVGGYTEAFF
.,TRBV4-3,TRBJ2-2,.,15,TGCGCCAGCAGCCAAGTTAGGAGGAACACCGGGGAGCTGTTTTTT,CASSQVRRNTGELFF
TRBD2,TRBV4-1,TRBJ2-3,.,15,TGCGCCAGCAGCTCTACTAGCGGGAGGGCAGATACGCAGTATTTT,CASSSTSGRADTQYF
TRBD1,TRBV7-9,TRBJ1-1,.,14,TGTGCCAGCAGCCGACAGGGTACGAACACTGAAGCTTTCTTT,CASSRQGTNTEAFF
.,TRBV21-1,TRBJ1-2,.,12,TGTGCCAGCAGTCACAGGGTTTGTGGCTACACCTTC,CASSHRVCGYTF
TRBD1,TRBV7-9,TRBJ2-7,.,15,TGTGCCAGCAGCTTAGGGGCAGGGGGTGTCCACGAGCAGTACTTC,CASSLGAGGVHEQYF
.,TRBV28,TRBJ2-1,many,15,TGTGCCAGCAGTTTTCTGGCGGTGTCCTACAATGAGCAGTTCTTC,CASSFLAVSYNEQFF
.,TRBV21-1,TRBJ2-3,.,15,TGTGCCAGCAGCACCGAAAGGACAGTGACAGATACGCAGTATTTT,CASSTERTVTDTQYF
TRBD2,TRBV4-3,TRBJ2-3,few,15,TGCGCCAGCAGCCAGGGACTAGCGGGAGTAGATACGCAGTATTTT,CASSQGLAGVDTQYF
.,TRBV11-2,TRBJ2-4,.,18,TGTGCCAGCAGCTTAGTGTTGGGGGACACACTAGCCAAAAACATTCAGTACTTC,CASSLVLGDTLAKNIQYF
.,TRBV5-4,TRBJ1-2,many,14,TGTGCCAGCAGCAGGGGACCGACCAACTATGGCTACACCTTC,CASSRGPTNYGYTF